The 16 T cell receptor beta chains listed next were all sequenced from one sample in a study of cytomegalovirus exposure and HLA in healthy donors. With 60 Vbeta and 13 Jbeta primers, the PCR was carried out. Using immunoSEQ multiplex PCR, the repertoire was profiled, and TCRdb retains in-frame clones only, with some absent. The sample has some 87,000 clones, 70% seen once. Input material: PBMCs. The source is a woman aged 45-59 years in good health and CMV-seropositive.

This clone was counted a few times. The chain has TRBV10-3 and TRBJ2-3; the match to TRBD2 covers 8 bases. Trimming at V came to 0 bases and at J to 6 bases, leaving 8 bases not matched to a gene. This CDR3 is built from 16 residues. Germline values: CDR1 ENHRY, CDR2 SYGVKD. The CDR3 spells CAISESGSGSGDTQYF. For the CDR3, the DNA is TGTGCCATCAGTGAGTCAGGAAGCGGGAGCGGGGATACGCAGTATTTT.

The V gene is TRBV27, the J gene TRBJ2-1, with TRBD2 as a possible D gene (6 bases). V lost 6 bases and J lost 4, with 13 bases in between. CDR1 is MNHEY and CDR2 is SMNVEV in the germline V gene (reference sequence). The CDR3 covers 14 residues. The CDR3 protein is CASRGGPRYNEQFF. The CDR3 nucleotides are TGTGCCAGCAGGGGAGGCCCGAGGTACAATGAGCAGTTCTTC.

The V call is TRBV4-1, the J call TRBJ2-7; TRBD1 matches 7 bases. V lost 1 base and J lost 2; bases outside the gene matches: 2. The CDR3 has 14 amino acids. Per germline, CDR1 MGHRA and CDR2 YSYEKL. Here the CDR3 reads CASSQARGTYEQYF. The DNA of the CDR3 is TGCGCCAGCAGCCAAGCCAGGGGGACCTACGAGCAGTACTTC.

The sample holds a few counts of this clone. The chain recombines TRBV5-6 with TRBJ1-4; D is unclear. Germline lookup yields CDR1 SGHDT and CDR2 YYEEEE. The V and J ends lost 0 bases and 8 bases respectively, with 8 bases between them. This CDR3 contains 13 residues. CDR3 DNA sequence: TGTGCCAGCAGCTTGGTAGGGAGAGAAAAACTGTTTTTT. Its translation: CASSLVGREKLFF. Full variable domain (outside the CDR3, taken from reference TRBV5-6 and TRBJ1-4): DAGVTQSPTHLIKTRGQQVTLRCSPKSGHDTVSWYQQALGQGPQFIFQYYEEEERQRGNFPDRFSGHQFPNYSSELNVNALLLGDSALYLCASSLVGREKLFFGSGTQLSVL.

The chain carries TRBV7-2 and TRBJ2-3; TRBD2 might be the D (5 bases). Per germline, CDR1 SGHTA and CDR2 FQGNSA. V lost 1 base to trimming and J lost 2 bases, with 16 bases between them. The CDR3 totals 17 residues. Here the CDR3 reads CASSLGGGLPHTDTQYF. The CDR3 DNA sequence: TGTGCCAGCAGCTTAGGCGGAGGCCTTCCCCACACAGATACGCAGTATTTT. Using reference TRBV7-2 and TRBJ2-3 for the parts outside the CDR3, the full variable domain is GAGVSQSPSNKVTEKGKDVELRCDPISGHTALYWYRQSLGQGLEFLIYFQGNSAPDKSGLPSDRFSAERTGGSVSTLTIQRTQQEDSAVYLCASSLGGGLPHTDTQYFGPGTRLTVL.

The J gene is TRBJ2-1, the V gene TRBV27, with D maybe TRBD2 (6 bases). CDR1 is MNHEY and CDR2 is SMNVEV in the germline V gene (reference sequence). V lost 7 bases and J 9 bases, leaving 31 bases between the germline ends. CDR3 size: 18 residues. This CDR3 is CASTKHLGGKSVMGEQFF. DNA of the CDR3: TGTGCCAGCACTAAACACCTCGGGGGAAAAAGCGTCATGGGTGAGCAGTTCTTC.

The rearrangement links TRBV15 to TRBJ1-5, with D possibly TRBD1 on 5 matching bases. With 0 bases removed from V and 0 bases from J, the gap between germline ends came to 18 bases. This CDR3 region has 19 residues. Germline V gives CDR1 LNHNV, CDR2 YYDKDF (reference sequence). Written as DNA, the CDR3 is TGTGCCACCAGCAGAGAAAGGAAGGACACTACTTATAGCAATCAGCCCCAGCATTTT. Its protein is CATSRERKDTTYSNQPQHF.

The chain has TRBV5-6 and TRBJ2-3, with D perhaps matching TRBD1 (6 bases). The CDR3 has 15 residues. Trimming took off 3 bases at V and 0 bases at J, with 11 bases between the two ends. In germline, CDR1 is SGHDT, CDR2 YYEEEE. CDR3 in amino acids: CASSSPGASTDTQYF. CDR3 coding DNA: TGTGCCAGCAGCTCCCCAGGGGCGAGCACAGATACGCAGTATTTT.

This clone was counted once. The chain couples TRBV7-8 to TRBJ2-1, with D possibly being TRBD2 (5 bases). CDR1 SGHVS and CDR2 FQNEAQ come from the germline V gene. CDR3 length: 17 residues. Trimming removed 2 bases at V and 8 bases at J, with 22 bases between. The CDR3: CASSLLHDPLEGHEQFF. The DNA for the CDR3 is TGTGCCAGCAGCTTACTTCATGATCCCCTCGAGGGTCATGAGCAGTTCTTC.

The chain employs TRBV7-2 and TRBJ2-1, with TRBD2 matching over 8 bases. CDR1 and CDR2 from the germline V gene are SGHTA and FQGNSA. The CDR3 runs to 18 residues. V was clipped by 1 base and J by 0 bases; unmatched bases: 8. This chain's CDR3 is CASSLGRERGSSYNEQFF. The CDR3 DNA follows: TGTGCCAGCAGCTTAGGCCGGGAGCGGGGGAGCTCCTACAATGAGCAGTTCTTC.

J is TRBJ2-7 and V is TRBV19; TRBD1 agrees at 8 bases. This CDR3 comprises 14 residues. Germline CDR1 is LNHDA and CDR2 is SQIVND (reference sequence). The junction had 5 bases not matched to a gene; V was cut back by 1 base and J by 6 bases. CDR3 in amino acids: CASSIGTRGREQYF. The DNA of the CDR3 is TGTGCCAGTAGTATAGGGACCAGGGGGCGCGAGCAGTACTTC.

In this sample, this clone turned up once. The J gene is TRBJ2-5, the V gene TRBV7-9; D may be TRBD2 (7 bases). CDR3 length: 12 residues. V was cut by 10 bases and J by 11 bases, with 20 bases left in between. Germline-derived CDR1 and CDR2 are SEHNR and FQNEAQ (reference sequence). The CDR3 protein is CATRRGAEEQYF. Written as DNA, the CDR3 is TGTGCCACCCGCCGGGGGGCGGAAGAGCAGTACTTC. Full variable domain (remainder filled in from reference TRBV7-9 and TRBJ2-5): DTGVSQNPRHKITKRGQNVTFRCDPISEHNRLYWYRQTLGQGPEFLTYFQNEAQLEKSRLLSDRFSAERPKGSFSTLEIQRTEQGDSAMYLCATRRGAEEQYFGPGTRLLVL.

The rearrangement joins TRBV6-5 to TRBJ1-1; D unclear. The CDR3 covers 13 residues. In germline, CDR1 is MNHEY, CDR2 SVGAGI. Trimming stripped 6 bases from V and 0 bases from J, with 8 bases between. CDR3 sequence: CASRIQMNTEAFF. The CDR3 DNA reads TGTGCCAGCAGAATACAGATGAACACTGAAGCTTTCTTT.

This rearrangement joins TRBV30 to TRBJ2-4; a possible D gene is TRBD1 (5 bases). CDR1 is GTSNPN and CDR2 is SVGIG in the germline V gene (reference sequence). This CDR3 contains 13 residues. V gave up 8 bases and J gave up 5 bases, with 16 bases separating them. In nucleotides, the CDR3 is TGTGCCAGTAGTCAGGGTTTGCAAAACATTCAGTACTTC. This encodes CASSQGLQNIQYF.

This clone was observed once. This rearrangement joins TRBV5-4 to TRBJ2-5; tentative D call: TRBD2 (7 bases). Germline V CDR1 and CDR2: SGHNT, YYREEE (reference sequence). The CDR3 is made up of 13 amino acids. The ends were cut back, 4 bases at V and 5 bases at J, with 12 bases in the middle. The CDR3 DNA follows: TGTGCCAGCAGCCAAGGGGGGGTGGAGACCCAGTACTTC. Translation: CASSQGGVETQYF.

This sequence joins TRBV29-1 and TRBJ1-1; 7 nucleotides agree with TRBD1. Germline CDR1 reads SQVTM; CDR2 reads ANQGSEA. J gave up 2 bases and V 7 bases, and 10 bases lay outside the gene matches. The CDR3 consists of 14 residues. The CDR3 DNA sequence: TGCAGCGGCTGGGACAGTCCGCATAACACTGAAGCTTTCTTT. Amino acids: CSGWDSPHNTEAFF.